The 32 T cell receptor beta chains presented below share a single source sample, sequenced in a study of cytomegalovirus exposure and HLA in healthy donors. PCR amplification relied on 60 Vbeta primers (plus 13 Jbeta primers). Profiled with immunoSEQ multiplex PCR; TCRdb holds only in-frame clones, not every one. The sample lists more than 85,000 clones; less than 80% were seen once. The sample consisted of PBMCs. The receptors were sampled from a middle-aged man in good health and CMV-seronegative.

The chain combines TRBV7-2 with TRBJ2-7, with TRBD1 matching 8 bases. The CDR3 totals 16 residues. Germline lookup yields CDR1 SGHTA and CDR2 FQGNSA. V shed 1 base and J 7 bases; nucleotides not matched to a gene: 12. The chain's CDR3 is CASSLDSGTGNLEQYF. Written as DNA, the CDR3 is TGTGCCAGCAGCTTAGACTCCGGGACAGGTAACTTGGAGCAGTACTTC.

Note on this clone: Other nucleotide sequences in the sample specify the same CDR3. This rearrangement joins TRBV18 to TRBJ2-5; TRBD2 matches at 11 bases. Trimming removed 3 bases from V and 0 bases from J; junction bases left unmatched: 6. CDR1 is KGHSH, CDR2 LQKENI, per germline. This CDR3 spans 17 amino acids. CDR3 in amino acids: CASSPMRTSGYQETQYF. The DNA of the CDR3 is TGTGCCAGCTCACCTATGAGGACTAGCGGGTACCAAGAGACCCAGTACTTC.

The chain links TRBV6-1 to TRBJ2-5; D might be TRBD2 (5 bases). Germline V gene sequence: CDR1 MNHNS, CDR2 SASEGT. The CDR3 length is 16 residues. Trimming cost V 1 base and J 5 bases, with 17 bases left between them. The CDR3 DNA is TGTGCCAGCAGTGAAGACCCCCCCCGGACGGGGGAGACCCAGTACTTC. Residues: CASSEDPPRTGETQYF.

CDR3 DNA sequence: TGTGCCAGTAGTATAGACAGGGGGATGAGCACCGGGGAGCTGTTTTTT. Amino acid sequence: CASSIDRGMSTGELFF. This chain links TRBV19 with TRBJ2-2; 7 nucleotides match TRBD1. Germline CDR1 is LNHDA and CDR2 is SQIVND (reference sequence). The CDR3 extends over 16 amino acids. V gave up 0 bases and J gave up 4 bases; unmatched junction bases: 5. Based on the CDR3 plus reference TRBV19 and TRBJ2-2, the full variable domain is DGGITQSPKYLFRKEGQNVTLSCEQNLNHDAMYWYRQDPGQGLRLIYYSQIVNDFQKGDIAEGYSVSREKKESFPLTVTSAQKNPTAFYLCASSIDRGMSTGELFFGEGSRLTVL.

The chain joins TRBV7-7 to TRBJ2-2; D is perhaps TRBD1 (6 bases). Germline loops: CDR1 SSHAT, CDR2 FNYEAQ (reference sequence). V was shortened by 5 bases and J by 3 bases, with 10 bases between the two germline ends. This CDR3 has 14 residues. CDR3 protein: CASSDGTYTGELFF. For the CDR3, the DNA is TGTGCCAGCAGCGACGGGACATACACCGGGGAGCTGTTTTTT.

The chain combines TRBV2 with TRBJ1-4, with TRBD1 matching over 8 bases. CDR1 SNHLY and CDR2 FYNNEI come from the germline V gene. The CDR3 contains 13 residues. V lost 11 bases to trimming and J lost 8 bases; unmatched junction nucleotides: 10. Here the CDR3 DNA reads TGTGCCGGGAAAGGACAGGGCTACGAAAAACTGTTTTTT. Protein: CAGKGQGYEKLFF.

V gene TRBV10-2 combines with J gene TRBJ2-1, with D maybe TRBD2 (6 bases). Trimming cost V 5 bases and J 7 bases, with 18 bases left between them. There are 15 residues in the CDR3. Germline CDR1 is WSHSY and CDR2 is SAAADI. The CDR3 region is CASSRGYRGRNEQFF. The CDR3 DNA follows: TGCGCCAGCAGTCGGGGGTATAGGGGTCGGAATGAGCAGTTCTTC.

The chain uses TRBV9 and TRBJ2-1; possibly TRBD2 for D (7 bases). CDR1 is SGDLS and CDR2 is YYNGEE in the germline V gene. The ends were cut back, 0 bases at V and 2 bases at J, with 15 bases in the middle. The CDR3 has 17 residues. Written as DNA, the CDR3 is TGTGCCAGCAGCGTAGGAGGGGGGGCGGGAACCTACAATGAGCAGTTCTTC. Amino acid sequence: CASSVGGGAGTYNEQFF.

The chain carries TRBV5-1 and TRBJ2-7; a weak D match, TRBD1 (5 bases). Trimming cost V 1 base and J 4 bases, with 9 bases left between them. From germline, CDR1 is SGHRS and CDR2 YFSETQ. The CDR3 consists of 13 residues. CDR3 amino acids: CASSLTGEYEQYF. CDR3 in DNA: TGCGCCAGCAGCTTGACAGGTGAATACGAGCAGTACTTC.

The chain employs TRBV5-8 and TRBJ2-3; TRBD1 matches 7 bases. CDR3 length: 15 residues. J was trimmed by 0 bases and V by 4 bases; bases with no gene match: 5. Germline values: CDR1 SGHTS, CDR2 YDEGEE. CDR3 coding DNA: TGTGCCAGCAGCGGGGGACAGAAAAGCACAGATACGCAGTATTTT. Its protein is CASSGGQKSTDTQYF.

The CDR3 is CASSLASGHPYNEQFF. The CDR3 nucleotides read TGTGCCAGTAGCTTAGCTAGCGGGCATCCCTACAATGAGCAGTTCTTC. The V and J genes are TRBV19 and TRBJ2-1, with 8 bases aligning to TRBD2. The CDR3 spans 16 residues. The trim removed 6 bases at V and 2 bases at J, leaving 9 bases unmatched. Germline assignment: CDR1 LNHDA and CDR2 SQIVND (reference sequence).

The chain uses TRBV9 and TRBJ2-3; TRBD2 might be the D (6 bases). The V gene's germline CDR1 is SGDLS and CDR2 YYNGEE. The CDR3 loop spans 14 amino acids. The V gene lost 7 bases and the J gene lost 2 bases, with 14 bases spanning the gap. The CDR3 spells CASPRGGDTDTQYF. In DNA, the CDR3 is TGTGCCAGCCCCCGTGGCGGGGACACAGATACGCAGTATTTT.

V and J are TRBV14 and TRBJ2-5, with 9 bases identical to TRBD2. V was pared by 3 bases and J by 5 bases, with 10 bases of the junction left unmatched. Germline CDR1 and CDR2: SGHDN and FVKESK. This CDR3 comprises 16 residues. The CDR3 DNA is TGTGCCAGCAGCCACCCCGCTAGCGGGGAGTGGGAGACCCAGTACTTC. Protein product: CASSHPASGEWETQYF. The variable domain in full, with the rest retrieved from reference TRBV14 and TRBJ2-5, is EAGVTQFPSHSVIEKGQTVTLRCDPISGHDNLYWYRRVMGKEIKFLLHFVKESKQDESGMPNNRFLAERTGGTYSTLKVQPAELEDSGVYFCASSHPASGEWETQYFGPGTRLLVL.

The chain uses TRBV7-9 and TRBJ2-3, with D hard to call. The CDR3 is 14 residues long. Between the trimmed V and J ends, which lost 6 bases and 2 bases, there was a span of 12 bases. Germline loops: CDR1 SEHNR, CDR2 FQNEAQ (reference sequence). This CDR3 is CASSLSTATDTQYF. CDR3 coding DNA: TGTGCCAGCAGTCTTTCTACCGCCACAGATACGCAGTATTTT.

This clone was seen more than once but under ten times. A read error may produce the germline difference seen at one junction end. The J gene is TRBJ2-1, the V gene TRBV30; D could derive from TRBD1 or TRBD2 (5 bases each). The CDR3 runs to 13 residues. Germline V gene sequence: CDR1 GTSNPN, CDR2 SVGIG (reference sequence). The DNA of the CDR3 is TGTGCCGGGAGTATCGGACACGCCAATGAGCAGTTCTTC. Its protein product is CAGSIGHANEQFF.

This chain connects TRBV7-7 to TRBJ2-2; D gene unclear. The V gene's germline CDR1 is SSHAT and CDR2 FNYEAQ (reference sequence). Trimming took off 1 base at V and 0 bases at J, with 6 bases between the two ends. The CDR3 contains 15 residues. The CDR3 DNA reads as TGTGCCAGCAGCTTAGACATTTCGAACACCGGGGAGCTGTTTTTT. It encodes CASSLDISNTGELFF.

This clone was counted once. This rearrangement joins TRBV14 to TRBJ2-3; D gene uncertain. Germline lookup yields CDR1 SGHDN and CDR2 FVKESK. Between the trimmed V and J ends, which lost 4 bases and 5 bases, there was a span of 16 bases. The CDR3 runs 15 residues. DNA of the CDR3: TGTGCCAGCAGCCGACGTTTTGAGACACGAGATACGCAGTATTTT. The encoded protein is CASSRRFETRDTQYF. Filled out from reference TRBV14 and TRBJ2-3, the complete variable domain reads EAGVTQFPSHSVIEKGQTVTLRCDPISGHDNLYWYRRVMGKEIKFLLHFVKESKQDESGMPNNRFLAERTGGTYSTLKVQPAELEDSGVYFCASSRRFETRDTQYFGPGTRLTVL.

The chain combines TRBV2 with TRBJ1-6; 7 bases are shared with TRBD1. Trimming cost V 5 bases and J 7 bases; bases outside gene matches: 8. Per the germline V gene, CDR1 is SNHLY and CDR2 is FYNNEI. The CDR3 is 15 amino acids. The CDR3 is CASSRGTAQNSPLHF. CDR3 nucleotide sequence: TGTGCCAGCAGTCGTGGGACAGCACAGAATTCACCCCTCCACTTT.

The chain links TRBV2 to TRBJ2-7, with D tentatively TRBD1 (5 bases). The CDR3 sequence is 12 residues long. With 7 bases removed from V and 2 bases from J, the gap between germline ends came to 9 bases. Germline V gene sequence: CDR1 SNHLY, CDR2 FYNNEI. CDR3 bases: TGTGCCAGCACGGACACCGCCTACGAGCAGTACTTC. It encodes CASTDTAYEQYF.

This clone was observed a handful of times. This sequence joins TRBV4-1 and TRBJ1-1; TRBD1 aligns across 7 bases. Germline trimming cut 4 bases from V and 1 base from J; bases unmatched to any gene: 3. The germline V gene encodes CDR1 MGHRA and CDR2 YSYEKL. This CDR3 is 14 amino acids long. CDR3 loop: CASSPWDRNTEAFF. CDR3 coding DNA: TGCGCCAGCAGCCCTTGGGACAGGAACACTGAAGCTTTCTTT.

This clone was observed a handful of times. The rearrangement links TRBV6-6 to TRBJ2-7; 8 bases align to TRBD1. The CDR3 totals 16 residues. V shed 2 bases, J shed 6 bases, and the junction held 12 bases outside the gene matches. Germline V gene lookup returns CDR1 MNHNY and CDR2 SVGAGI (reference sequence). The CDR3, as DNA: TGTGCCAGCAGTTACACCCCGACAGGGGAAGGTAGCGAGCAGTACTTC. It specifies CASSYTPTGEGSEQYF.

The chain employs TRBV5-8 and TRBJ2-7; perhaps TRBD1 as D (6 bases). The CDR3 totals 13 residues. V shed 2 bases and J shed 4 bases, with 10 bases lying between them. CDR1 and CDR2 from the germline V gene are SGHTS and YDEGEE. The CDR3 DNA reads TGTGCCAGCAGCTTCGGACAGATTTACGAGCAGTACTTC. It specifies CASSFGQIYEQYF.

The V call is TRBV7-2, the J call TRBJ1-2, with unresolved D. The V end was cut by 8 bases, the J end by 8 bases, with 15 bases between. Looked up from germline, CDR1 is SGHTA and CDR2 is FQGNSA. The CDR3 consists of 12 residues. CDR3 region: CASAPESPGYTF. As DNA, the CDR3 is TGTGCCAGCGCACCGGAGTCTCCGGGCTACACCTTC.

This clone was seen a handful of times. CDR3 nucleotides: TGTGCCAGCAGCTTGTGGGGGACAGGCTATGGCTACACCTTC. Its translation is CASSLWGTGYGYTF. J is TRBJ1-2 and V is TRBV7-2, with 8 bases identical to TRBD1. V lost 3 bases, J lost 4 bases, and 4 bases stayed unmatched. CDR1 and CDR2 (germline): SGHTA, FQGNSA. The CDR3 has 14 amino acids. The variable domain in full, with the rest retrieved from reference TRBV7-2 and TRBJ1-2, is GAGVSQSPSNKVTEKGKDVELRCDPISGHTALYWYRQSLGQGLEFLIYFQGNSAPDKSGLPSDRFSAERTGGSVSTLTIQRTQQEDSAVYLCASSLWGTGYGYTFGSGTRLTVV.

CDR3 residues: CASSYAGQVNEKLFF. The CDR3 region has the DNA TGTGCCAGCAGTTACGCGGGACAGGTTAATGAAAAACTGTTTTTT. The chain couples TRBV6-5 to TRBJ1-4; 8 positions agree with TRBD1. The CDR3 is made up of 15 amino acids. The J segment lost 4 bases and the V segment lost 2 bases, leaving 3 bases of the junction unmatched. Per germline, CDR1 MNHEY and CDR2 SVGAGI.

This CDR3 reads CASSIGSYNEQFF. CDR3 nucleotides: TGTGCCAGTAGTATTGGGAGCTACAATGAGCAGTTCTTC. V usage is TRBV19 and J usage is TRBJ2-1, with a weak D call TRBD2 (5 bases). Germline V gene sequence: CDR1 LNHDA, CDR2 SQIVND (reference sequence). Trimming pared 3 bases from V and 3 bases from J, leaving 6 bases between. The CDR3 runs 13 residues.

The rearrangement joins TRBV5-1 to TRBJ1-2; weak D call: TRBD1 (5 bases). Germline-derived CDR1 and CDR2 are SGHRS and YFSETQ. With 6 bases removed from V and 1 base from J, the gap between germline ends came to 13 bases. This CDR3 is built from 14 residues. DNA of the CDR3: TGCGCCAGCACCATTGACAGCCTTAACTATGGCTACACCTTC. This gives the protein CASTIDSLNYGYTF.

The chain joins TRBV28 to TRBJ1-5; no clear D. The germline V and J ends were trimmed by 5 bases and 3 bases, with 5 bases remaining between them. This CDR3 region has 12 residues. The germline V gene encodes CDR1 MDHEN and CDR2 SYDVKM. CDR3 coding DNA: TGTGCCAGCAGTGTTAACAATCAGCCCCAGCATTTT. Translation gives CASSVNNQPQHF. The variable domain in full, completed from reference TRBV28 and TRBJ1-5, reads DVKVTQSSRYLVKRTGEKVFLECVQDMDHENMFWYRQDPGLGLRLIYFSYDVKMKEKGDIPEGYSVSREKKERFSLILESASTNQTSMYLCASSVNNQPQHFGDGTRLSIL.

The V call is TRBV12-5, the J call TRBJ2-2; TRBD1 matches 7 bases. The CDR3 runs 16 residues. The germline V gene has CDR1 LGHNT and CDR2 FRNRAP. J gave up 1 base and V 2 bases, and 4 bases lay outside the gene matches. DNA for the CDR3: TGTGCTAGTGGTTTGACGGACAGGATGAACACCGGGGAGCTGTTTTTT. Its protein product is CASGLTDRMNTGELFF.

CDR3: CASSPHTPGLAGGSTDTQYF. DNA of the CDR3: TGTGCCAGCAGCCCCCACACTCCGGGACTAGCGGGGGGAAGCACAGATACGCAGTATTTT. The gene calls are TRBV9 and TRBJ2-3; 15 bases are a match to TRBD2. This CDR3 is built from 20 residues. Germline CDR1 reads SGDLS; CDR2 reads YYNGEE. With 4 bases clipped from V and 0 bases from J, the junction kept 12 bases outside the gene matches.

This sequence joins TRBV10-2 and TRBJ1-3; 9 bases agree with TRBD1. The CDR3 covers 17 residues. Germline CDR1 reads WSHSY; CDR2 reads SAAADI. Unmatched junction bases numbered 11, after V lost 6 bases and J lost 2 bases. This CDR3 reads CASSLGQGASAGNTIYF. CDR3 nucleotides: TGCGCCAGCAGCCTGGGACAGGGTGCTTCGGCTGGAAACACCATATATTTT.

The V call is TRBV2, the J call TRBJ2-7; D is possibly TRBD2 (5 bases). This CDR3 comprises 11 residues. Trimming stripped 10 bases from V and 6 bases from J, with 13 bases between. Germline V gives CDR1 SNHLY, CDR2 FYNNEI. The CDR3 region has the DNA TGTGCCACCCGAGGGAATGGCGAGCAGTACTTC. Its translation: CATRGNGEQYF.